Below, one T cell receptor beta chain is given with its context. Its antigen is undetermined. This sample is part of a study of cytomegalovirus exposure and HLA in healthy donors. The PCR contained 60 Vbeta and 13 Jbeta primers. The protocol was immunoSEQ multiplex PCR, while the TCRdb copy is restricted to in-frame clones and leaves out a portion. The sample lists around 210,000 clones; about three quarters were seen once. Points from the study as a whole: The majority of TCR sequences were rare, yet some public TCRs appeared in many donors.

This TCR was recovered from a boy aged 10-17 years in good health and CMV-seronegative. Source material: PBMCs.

The DNA for the CDR3 is TGTGCCAGCAGCTTAGAGACGGGGTTTGGGCCCGGAGACACAGATACGCAGTATTTT. It codes for CASSLETGFGPGDTDTQYF. This chain links TRBV13 with TRBJ2-3; possible D gene TRBD2, 5 bases. Germline V gene lookup returns CDR1 PRHDT and CDR2 FYEKMQ (reference sequence). The CDR3 covers 19 residues. V dropped 1 base and J dropped 2 bases, with 22 bases sitting between them.